The TCR beta chain under discussion was sequenced for a study of CD8+ T cells in alopecia areata. Treatment meaning: oral pan-JAK inhibitor, 5-10 mg twice daily. Extracted RNA was reverse transcribed into cDNA, the sequencing template. Repertoires were generated with immunoSEQ multiplex PCR, while TCRdb's copy carries only in-frame clones and drops some. The sample includes more than 150,000 clones, 50% to 60% seen only once; the top ten take 3% to 3.5%. The germline gives CDR1 SGHAT, CDR2 FQNNGV. This CDR3 is built from 13 residues. Trimming took 5 bases from V and 1 from J, leaving 8 bases between them.

The specimen was CD4+ T cells sorted from blood, collected at week 4, from a patient treated with tofacitinib. The receptor was derived from a human donor with alopecia areata. The V and J genes are TRBV11-2 and TRBJ1-2, with D unclear. CDR3 sequence: CASSGGGNYGYTF. In DNA form, the CDR3 reads TGTGCCAGCAGCGGAGGTGGTAACTATGGCTACACCTTC.